The 17 T cell receptor beta chains listed next were all sequenced from one sample in a study of blood T cells in healthy people across ages. With a J-beta primer mix and a sample-barcoded 5' primer, a second PCR ran about 7 to 12 cycles. TCRdb passed the 5' RACE reads through MiXCR, listing each CDR3 protein once. The sample shows about 1,600,000 distinct CDR3 sequences, around two fifths of them seen only once. Sequenced material: blood. The receptors stem from a woman under 30 in good health.

This clonotype has a handful of counts. The rearrangement joins TRBV7-9 to TRBJ1-2, with TRBD1 matching 7 bases. The CDR3 spans 16 residues. Germline CDR1 SEHNR, CDR2 FQNEAQ (reference sequence). Germline trimming cut 3 bases from V and 1 base from J; bases unmatched to any gene: 8. This CDR3 is CASSFGQATYNYGYTF. The CDR3 DNA sequence: TGTGCCAGCAGCTTCGGACAGGCTACCTATAACTATGGCTACACCTTC. The complete variable domain, with remaining parts taken from reference TRBV7-9 and TRBJ1-2, reads DTGVSQNPRHKITKRGQNVTFRCDPISEHNRLYWYRQTLGQGPEFLTYFQNEAQLEKSRLLSDRFSAERPKGSFSTLEIQRTEQGDSAMYLCASSFGQATYNYGYTFGSGTRLTVV.

This chain joins TRBV2 and TRBJ2-7; TRBD2 matches 14 bases. CDR3 length: 15 amino acids. J gave up 7 bases and V 8 bases, and 10 bases lay outside the gene matches. Germline CDR1 SNHLY, CDR2 FYNNEI. CDR3 in amino acids: CASQGLAGGRGEQYF. CDR3 nucleotide sequence: TGTGCCAGCCAAGGACTAGCGGGGGGTCGGGGTGAGCAGTACTTC. The whole variable domain, remainder taken from reference TRBV2 and TRBJ2-7, is EPEVTQTPSHQVTQMGQEVILRCVPISNHLYFYWYRQILGQKVEFLVSFYNNEISEKSEIFDDQFSVERPDGSNFTLKIRSTKLEDSAMYFCASQGLAGGRGEQYFGPGTRLTVT.

As for this clonotype: The junction does not match germline at one end; this may be a read error. The V and J genes are TRBV11-1 and TRBJ1-1, with TRBD1 matching over 7 bases. The CDR3 loop spans 15 amino acids. Per germline, CDR1 SGHAT and CDR2 FQDESV (reference sequence). The CDR3 coding sequence is TGTGCCAGCAGCCTTCATACAGGGGCGAACACTGGAGCTTTCTTC. Translated: CASSLHTGANTGAFF.

This clonotype was detected a few times. The chain has TRBV4-2 and TRBJ2-5, with TRBD2 identical over 9 bases. This CDR3 region has 17 residues. V gave up 1 base and J gave up 1 base; unmatched junction bases: 7. CDR1 LGHNA and CDR2 YNFKEQ come from the germline V gene. CDR3 DNA: TGTGCCAGCAGCCAAGTAGCCAGCGGGGGGTTCCAAGAGACCCAGTACTTC. Its protein product is CASSQVASGGFQETQYF.

The V gene is TRBV14, the J gene TRBJ2-7; D is undetermined. V lost 1 base and J 2 bases, leaving 15 bases between the germline ends. CDR3 length equals 16 residues. Germline assignment: CDR1 SGHDN and CDR2 FVKESK. This CDR3 is CASSQVRHPAPYEQYF. The CDR3 coding sequence is TGTGCCAGCAGCCAAGTTCGGCACCCCGCTCCCTACGAGCAGTACTTC.

This chain links TRBV11-1 with TRBJ1-1; D call uncertain. Trimming took 5 bases from V and 4 from J, leaving 26 bases between them. Germline V gene lookup returns CDR1 SGHAT and CDR2 FQDESV (reference sequence). This CDR3 is 18 amino acids long. CDR3 in DNA: TGTGCCAGCAGCACCGAGAGTCAGTGGGTGGCGATGAGCACTGAAGCTTTCTTT. Translated: CASSTESQWVAMSTEAFF.

This clonotype turned up a few times. CDR3 protein: CASSFSWGNEQYF. CDR3 sequence (DNA): TGTGCCAGCAGCTTTAGTTGGGGCAATGAGCAGTACTTC. This chain uses TRBV7-2 with TRBJ2-5, with D possibly TRBD1 on 5 matching bases. The CDR3 runs 13 residues. Per germline, CDR1 SGHTA and CDR2 FQGNSA. Trimming removed 3 bases from V and 11 bases from J, with 16 bases in between.

V and J are TRBV12-3 or TRBV12-4 and TRBJ1-3; D gene unclear. V was pared by 8 bases and J by 0 bases, with 11 bases between. The CDR3 has 14 residues. The CDR3 here is CASAKISSGNTIYF. CDR3 DNA sequence: TGTGCCAGCGCAAAGATCTCCTCTGGAAACACCATATATTTT.

The chain couples TRBV29-1 to TRBJ2-7, with no clear D. The CDR3 length is 11 residues. Germline V gene data show CDR1 as SQVTM and CDR2 as ANQGSEA. CDR3 loop: CGGSVSYEQYF. The CDR3 nucleotides are TGCGGCGGCAGCGTTTCCTACGAGCAGTACTTC.

This clonotype was recorded a few times. CDR3 sequence (DNA): TGTGCCATCAGTGCTGGGAATAGCAATCAGCCCCAGCATTTT. It translates to CAISAGNSNQPQHF. The chain couples TRBV10-3 to TRBJ1-5; D is unresolved. V lost 4 bases to trimming and J lost 0 bases, with 7 bases between them. The CDR3 totals 14 residues. Per the germline V gene, CDR1 is ENHRY and CDR2 is SYGVKD.

Regarding this clonotype: A read error likely explains this, since a far larger clone differs by one base. The chain carries TRBV11-1 and TRBJ2-7; 8 bases align to TRBD1. The CDR3 has 13 amino acids. CDR1 is SGHAT, CDR2 FQDESV, per germline (reference sequence). The CDR3 region is CASSRDRSYGQYF. The CDR3 DNA reads as TGTGCCAGCAGCAGGGACAGGTCCTACGGGCAGTACTTC.

This chain joins TRBV10-3 and TRBJ1-2; no reliable D call. The CDR3 loop spans 18 amino acids. V gave up 0 bases and J gave up 8 bases, with 25 bases separating them. Germline assignment: CDR1 ENHRY and CDR2 SYGVKD. The CDR3 is CAISESGWVPSLLRGYTF. CDR3 DNA sequence: TGTGCCATCAGTGAGTCGGGTTGGGTCCCCAGCCTCCTTCGAGGCTACACCTTC.

This clonotype was counted a few times. V and J are TRBV29-1 and TRBJ1-2; D gene ambiguous. Germline-derived CDR1 and CDR2 are SQVTM and ANQGSEA. Trimming removed 5 bases from V and 7 bases from J, with 17 bases in between. This CDR3 region has 13 residues. Here the CDR3 DNA reads TGCAGCGTTCGGGGATCCGGAGTAGGTGGCTACACCTTC. Its translation: CSVRGSGVGGYTF.

This clonotype was picked up a small number of times. This chain links TRBV4-1 with TRBJ1-2; D unclear. CDR1 MGHRA and CDR2 YSYEKL come from the germline V gene. V lost 3 bases, J lost 6 bases, and 17 bases lay in between. The CDR3 length is 15 residues. The CDR3 DNA is TGCGCCAGCAGCCAGGGAGAGGATCGAGTAGATGGCTACACCTTC. Translating it yields CASSQGEDRVDGYTF.

This chain connects TRBV6-2 or TRBV6-3 to TRBJ1-2; 7 bases fit TRBD1. Trimming removed 2 bases from V and 4 bases from J; junction bases left unmatched: 13. The CDR3 is 17 residues long. Per germline, CDR1 MNHEY and CDR2 SVGEGT. The CDR3 sequence is CASSYGNGDSLFYGYTF. The CDR3 coding sequence is TGTGCCAGCAGTTACGGGAATGGGGACAGCCTATTCTATGGCTACACCTTC.

The sample holds one count of this clonotype. The rearrangement joins TRBV5-5 to TRBJ2-1, with TRBD1 as a possible D gene (5 bases). This CDR3 has 15 residues. V was trimmed by 1 base and J by 2 bases, leaving 10 bases between them. The V gene's germline CDR1 is SGHKS and CDR2 YYEKEE (reference sequence). The CDR3 sequence: CASSLKGYAYNEQFF. Written as DNA, the CDR3 is TGTGCCAGCAGCTTGAAGGGGTACGCCTACAATGAGCAGTTCTTC.

This rearrangement joins TRBV6-2 or TRBV6-3 to TRBJ2-1, with D possibly being TRBD1 (6 bases). CDR3 length: 14 amino acids. Trimming pared 9 bases from V and 1 base from J, leaving 13 bases between. Germline V gene lookup returns CDR1 MNHEY and CDR2 SVGEGT. The CDR3 protein is CASAGTLSYNEQFF. The CDR3 coding sequence is TGTGCCAGTGCCGGGACACTATCCTACAATGAGCAGTTCTTC.